This T cell receptor (beta chain) was sequenced in a study of T cell responses to AZD1222 COVID-19 vaccine. General study findings and limits: The sample set comprised mostly white British donors with more females, and clonal diversity was possibly underestimated.

This clone appeared a few times. Its antigen is as yet unknown. The germline CDR1 and CDR2 sequences are MNHEY and SMNVEV (reference sequence). The CDR3 loop spans 13 amino acids. Deletions cut 5 bases from V and 8 bases from J, with 15 bases between. Libraries were prepared by immunoSEQ multiplex PCR; TCRdb keeps only in-frame clonotypes and omits some of them. Altogether 100,000 to 150,000 clones are present, roughly 91% being singletons, with the ten largest covering 7.1%. The starting material was peripheral blood, obtained 28 days after the second AZD1222 dose. The chain combines TRBV27 with TRBJ1-2; tentatively, D is TRBD1 (6 bases). This clonotype was obtained from an adult who received the AZD1222 COVID-19 vaccine. The DNA for the CDR3 is TGTGCCAGCAGTCCCGGAACAGGGTCAGGCTACACCTTC. Encoded protein: CASSPGTGSGYTF.